The sequence of this TCR beta chain was determined in a study of Graves' ophthalmopathy and Graves' hyperthyroidism. CDR1 is WNHNN and CDR2 is SYGVQD in the germline V gene (reference sequence). The CDR3 totals 16 residues. V gave up 0 bases and J gave up 3 bases, with 12 bases separating them. RNA transcripts were the source from which TCR beta CDR3 regions were amplified. First-round RT-PCR used HTBI primers; second-round multiplex PCR followed. TCRdb itself ran the multiplex PCR reads through MiXCR, one entry per CDR3 protein. The sample includes some 47,000 distinct CDR3 sequences, around half of them seen just once.

The rearrangement links TRBV10-1 to TRBJ2-1, with D perhaps matching TRBD2 (5 bases). Sequenced material: peripheral blood. The source is an adult man with Graves' ophthalmopathy. CDR3 in DNA: TGCGCCAGCAGTGAGTCGTTCGGAGGCCTCTACAATGAGCAGTTCTTC. This gives the protein CASSESFGGLYNEQFF.